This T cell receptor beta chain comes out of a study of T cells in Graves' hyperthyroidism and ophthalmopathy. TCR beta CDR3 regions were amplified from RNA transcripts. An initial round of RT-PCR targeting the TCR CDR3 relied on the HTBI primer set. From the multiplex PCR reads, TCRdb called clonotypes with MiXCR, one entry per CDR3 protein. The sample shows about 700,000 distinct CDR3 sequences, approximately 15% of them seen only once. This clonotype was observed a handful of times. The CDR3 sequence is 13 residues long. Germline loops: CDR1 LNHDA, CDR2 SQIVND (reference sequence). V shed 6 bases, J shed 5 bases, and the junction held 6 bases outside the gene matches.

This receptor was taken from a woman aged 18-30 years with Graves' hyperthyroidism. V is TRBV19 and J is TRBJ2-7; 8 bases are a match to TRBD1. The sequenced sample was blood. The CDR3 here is CASRLTGDDEQYF. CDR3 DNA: TGTGCCAGTAGACTGACAGGGGACGACGAGCAGTACTTC.